Following are 7 T cell receptor beta chains from one sample sequenced in a study of cytomegalovirus exposure and HLA in healthy donors. 60 Vbeta and 13 Jbeta primers were used in PCR. The data were produced by immunoSEQ multiplex PCR, yet TCRdb's version contains in-frame clones alone and is incomplete. The table records 150,000 to 200,000 clones, approximately 85% of them present only once. Sequencing input: PBMCs. Receptors were obtained from a woman between 50 and 59 years old in good health and CMV-seronegative.

A few counts support this clone. This chain connects TRBV7-9 to TRBJ2-7; unclear D gene. V was pared by 0 bases and J by 2 bases, with 2 bases between. From germline, CDR1 is SEHNR and CDR2 FQNEAQ (reference sequence). CDR3 length: 12 amino acids. The CDR3 here is CASSLATYEQYF. The CDR3 DNA follows: TGTGCCAGCAGCTTAGCTACCTACGAGCAGTACTTC.

CDR3 residues: CASSISGTSGYEQYF. In DNA, the CDR3 is TGTGCCAGCAGCATCTCCGGGACTAGCGGCTACGAGCAGTACTTC. V is TRBV7-6 and J is TRBJ2-5; 11 nucleotides agree with TRBD2. The DNA end is a closer match to TRBJ2-7, so the J assignment may be wrong. Germline loops: CDR1 SGHVS, CDR2 FNYEAQ. The CDR3 is 15 amino acids.

The chain couples TRBV4-2 to TRBJ2-4; 8 bases match TRBD1. V gave up 0 bases and J gave up 7 bases; unmatched junction bases: 8. The germline gives CDR1 LGHNA, CDR2 YNFKEQ. The CDR3 sequence is 16 residues long. The CDR3 protein is CASSQEQGGRRNIQYF. DNA for the CDR3: TGTGCCAGCAGCCAAGAACAGGGGGGTCGTCGGAACATTCAGTACTTC.

The rearrangement uses TRBV5-1 and TRBJ1-2; TRBD1 agrees at 7 bases. The CDR3 is made up of 14 amino acids. With 4 bases clipped from V and 3 bases from J, the junction kept 6 bases outside the gene matches. Germline lookup yields CDR1 SGHRS and CDR2 YFSETQ. The CDR3 here is CASSPGQVDYGYTF. Here the CDR3 DNA reads TGCGCCAGCAGCCCCGGACAGGTCGACTATGGCTACACCTTC.

The count of this clone is one. J is TRBJ1-1 and V is TRBV5-1; D is uncertain. The length of the CDR3 is 15 residues. The V gene lost 4 bases and the J gene lost 0 bases, with 13 bases spanning the gap. In germline, CDR1 is SGHRS, CDR2 YFSETQ. CDR3 sequence (DNA): TGCGCCAGCAGCCCGACTACATCTATGAACACTGAAGCTTTCTTT. It specifies CASSPTTSMNTEAFF.

The chain joins TRBV7-9 to TRBJ2-6; TRBD1 agrees at 10 bases. This CDR3 is 19 amino acids long. Germline trimming cut 7 bases from V and 1 base from J; bases unmatched to any gene: 13. Germline CDR1 reads SEHNR; CDR2 reads FQNEAQ (reference sequence). The CDR3 here is CASNGAGTGAHSGANVLTF. CDR3 nucleotides: TGTGCCAGCAATGGGGCCGGGACAGGGGCTCATTCTGGGGCCAACGTCCTGACTTTC.

This clone was observed a single time. This chain joins TRBV5-4 and TRBJ2-7; TRBD1 aligns across 9 bases. Germline V gene lookup returns CDR1 SGHNT and CDR2 YYREEE (reference sequence). The V gene end was trimmed by 0 bases and the J gene end by 3 bases; junction bases not matched to a gene: 4. This CDR3 comprises 15 residues. The CDR3 loop reads CASSLVDRGVYEQYF. CDR3 bases: TGTGCCAGCAGCTTGGTAGACAGGGGGGTCTACGAGCAGTACTTC.